This TCR beta chain derives from a study of blood T cell repertoires in COVID-19. Study information: There were acute and convalescent COVID-19 samples, and they came from the United States, Italy and Spain.

The V and J ends lost 7 bases and 9 bases respectively, with 10 bases between them. The CDR3 runs to 11 residues. Study processing details: Nucleated cell number was recorded as an estimate derived from reference gene primer amplification. Assay: immunoSEQ multiplex PCR; the TCRdb copy retains only in-frame clones and omits some. V and J calls and clone size are given by that table; D and trimming were obtained from the DNA. The repertoire holds about 68,000 clones, with 75% to 90% as singletons. This TCR came from a man aged 45-60 years with acute or convalescent COVID-19. Material: peripheral blood. J is TRBJ2-1 and V is TRBV12-3 or TRBV12-4; possible D gene TRBD2, 6 bases. Here the CDR3 reads CASTRGAEQFF. Here the CDR3 DNA reads TGTGCCAGCACCCGCGGGGCTGAGCAGTTCTTC.